A selection of T cell receptor beta chains follows, all from one sample in a study of shared clonotypes between healthy human individuals. Assay used: immunoSEQ multiplex PCR; TCRdb lists only in-frame clones, some missing. The sample consists of roughly 650,000 clones, about 96% of them appearing once. The sample comprised naive CD8+ T cells sorted from blood. These receptors came from a woman in her twenties or thirties in good health. Both conserved end residues are part of each CDR3. A D gene is named only where the DNA matches it firmly. Clone size is not always given. Where it is, it says once, few, many or a class for expanded clones.

cdr3_nt cdr3_aa j_call d_call v_call clone_size
TGTGCCAGCAGCTTGTGGTCGGGAGGTGAAAAACTGTTTTTT CASSLWSGGEKLFF TRBJ1-4 - TRBV27 -
TGTGCCAGCAGCTTAGCGGCAGGGGGATCCTACGAGCAGTACTTC CASSLAAGGSYEQYF TRBJ2-7 TRBD1 TRBV7-2 -
TGTGCCAGCAGTGACTGGGACGCTCGGAAGACCCAGTACTTC CASSDWDARKTQYF TRBJ2-5 - TRBV27 once
TGCGCCAGCAGCCAAGAGGCGTCGGCGGACACTGAAGCTTTCTTT CASSQEASADTEAFF TRBJ1-1 - TRBV4-1 -
TGCGCCAGCAGCTTTCTGGACACCTACGAGCAGTACTTC CASSFLDTYEQYF TRBJ2-7 - TRBV5-1 -
TGTGCCACCAGCAGAGATGGGGCTAGCGGGGCTTACGAGCAGTACTTC CATSRDGASGAYEQYF TRBJ2-7 TRBD2 TRBV15 -
TGTGCCAGCACCCTTACGGACAGGGGGACTGAAGCTTTCTTT CASTLTDRGTEAFF TRBJ1-1 TRBD1 TRBV28 -
TGTGCCAGCAGCAAACTAGCGCCGAGCTCCTACGAGCAGTACTTC CASSKLAPSSYEQYF TRBJ2-7 TRBD2 TRBV28 -
TGTGCCAGCCAGGGACTAGCGGGAGGGCCGAGCACAGATACGCAGTATTTT CASQGLAGGPSTDTQYF TRBJ2-3 TRBD2 TRBV27 -
TGTGCCAGCAGCTGGGGGCCGGGACAGGGAGGGTCCGAGCAGTACTTC CASSWGPGQGGSEQYF TRBJ2-7 TRBD1 TRBV11-2 -